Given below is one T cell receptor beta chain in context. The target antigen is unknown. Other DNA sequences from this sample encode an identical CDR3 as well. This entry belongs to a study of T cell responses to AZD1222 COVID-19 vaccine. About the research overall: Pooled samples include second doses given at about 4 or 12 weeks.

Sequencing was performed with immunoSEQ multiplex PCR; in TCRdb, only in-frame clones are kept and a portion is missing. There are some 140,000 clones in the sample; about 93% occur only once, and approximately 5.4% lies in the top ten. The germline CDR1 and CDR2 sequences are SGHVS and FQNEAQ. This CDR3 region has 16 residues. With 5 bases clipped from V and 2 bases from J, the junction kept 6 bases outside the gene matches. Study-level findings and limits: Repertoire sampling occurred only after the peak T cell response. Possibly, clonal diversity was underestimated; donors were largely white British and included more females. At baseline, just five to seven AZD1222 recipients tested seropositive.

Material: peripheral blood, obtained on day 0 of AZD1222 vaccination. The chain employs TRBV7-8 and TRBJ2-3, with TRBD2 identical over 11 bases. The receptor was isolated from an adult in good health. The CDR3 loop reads CASSRRLAGLTDTQYF. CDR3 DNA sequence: TGTGCCAGCAGCCGGCGACTAGCGGGACTCACAGATACGCAGTATTTT. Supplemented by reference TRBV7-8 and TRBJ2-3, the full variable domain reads GAGVSQSPRYKVAKRGQDVALRCDPISGHVSLFWYQQALGQGPEFLTYFQNEAQLDKSGLPSDRFFAERPEGSVSTLKIQRTQQEDSAVYLCASSRRLAGLTDTQYFGPGTRLTVL.